The entry that follows covers one TCR beta chain sequence. Its cognate antigen is unknown. The data stem from a study of PD-L1 blockade in urothelial cancer. In the study overall: Patients had been given 0 to 3 earlier chemotherapy regimens. Analyses were performed on blood at 3 weeks after treatment start (the second dose) and at 6 weeks. Per blood sample, T cells had a median of roughly 150,000. Findings and limits, study-wide: Durable-benefit patients showed greater tumor-associated blood clone expansion at 3 weeks.

The table came from immunoSEQ multiplex PCR; TCRdb's copy has only in-frame clones and leaves some out. Here the sample spans under 55,000 clones, roughly 84% being singletons. The length of the CDR3 is 11 residues. The V end lost 8 bases, the J end lost 6 bases, and 9 bases lay between the germline ends. Germline-derived CDR1 and CDR2 are LNHDA and SQIVND (reference sequence). This chain connects TRBV19 to TRBJ2-3; the D is unclear. The specimen comprised PBMCs, sampled around atezolizumab (anti-PD-L1) treatment. This sequence was found in a man in his forties or fifties with urothelial cancer. This CDR3 reads CASGRADTQYF. Here the CDR3 DNA reads TGTGCCAGTGGTAGGGCTGATACGCAGTATTTT.